The 21 T cell receptor beta chains below all came from one sample that was sequenced in a study of T cell changes during pregnancy in multiple sclerosis (dated by TCRdb to about 2019). The library came from the immunoSEQ multiplex PCR assay. TCRdb holds this immuneACCESS table with in-frame rearrangements only. Some clones are missing; in checked studies, unresolved V genes explain under half, and the rest has no known cause. Within this sample are under 130,000 clones, with roughly 92% of them counted one time only. The ten top clones hold less than 4.5% of the sample. Sequences were derived from peripheral blood, sampled after pregnancy. The receptors were sampled from a female donor with multiple sclerosis, enrolled in a pregnancy study.

The chain recombines TRBV2 with TRBJ2-5; 9 bases match TRBD1. Trimming removed 5 bases from V and 5 bases from J; junction bases left unmatched: 6. The length of the CDR3 is 14 residues. Looked up from germline, CDR1 is SNHLY and CDR2 is FYNNEI. The CDR3 bases are TGTGCCAGCAGTTACAGGGGGCCACGGGAGACCCAGTACTTC. Its translation is CASSYRGPRETQYF.

The chain carries TRBV18 and TRBJ2-2, with 9 bases aligning to TRBD2. In germline, CDR1 is KGHSH, CDR2 LQKENI. CDR3 length: 16 amino acids. V lost 6 bases and J lost 3; bases outside the gene matches: 8. The CDR3 spells CASSFLAGSDTGELFF. The CDR3 nucleotides read TGTGCCAGCTCGTTTCTAGCGGGGAGTGACACCGGGGAGCTGTTTTTT.

The chain recombines TRBV19 with TRBJ2-7, with 9 bases lining up with TRBD1. From germline, CDR1 is LNHDA and CDR2 SQIVND (reference sequence). The ends lost 8 bases at V and 2 bases at J; junction bases unmatched: 7. This CDR3 has 14 amino acids. CDR3 coding DNA: TGTGCCAGTGGGACGGGACAGGGTGCCTACGAGCAGTACTTC. Encoded protein: CASGTGQGAYEQYF.

Written as DNA, the CDR3 is TGTGCCAGCAGCGGTGAGCCACGAACTAGCGGGCCCACACGGGAGACCCAGTACTTC. This sequence encodes CASSGEPRTSGPTRETQYF. The chain has TRBV9 and TRBJ2-5; 9 nucleotides match TRBD2. V lost 3 bases to trimming and J lost 5 bases; unmatched junction nucleotides: 20. The CDR3 loop spans 19 amino acids. CDR1 is SGDLS, CDR2 YYNGEE, per germline.

The CDR3 loop reads CASSLRQSTGDEKLFF. The CDR3 DNA follows: TGTGCCAGCTCACTTCGACAATCTACAGGGGATGAAAAACTGTTTTTT. V and J are TRBV18 and TRBJ1-4, with 7 bases lining up with TRBD1. Germline V gives CDR1 KGHSH, CDR2 LQKENI. Germline trimming cut 4 bases from V and 6 bases from J; bases unmatched to any gene: 11. The CDR3 length is 16 residues.

V is TRBV12-1 and J is TRBJ2-4; the listed D gene, TRBD1, was not tested against the DNA. TRBV12-1 is marked as a pseudogene. The CDR3 is 17 amino acids. As DNA, the CDR3 is TGTGCCAGCATCCGGGGGCCAATGACAGGGGCTAGAAACATTCAGTACTTC. This encodes CASIRGPMTGARNIQYF.

The rearrangement links TRBV5-1 to TRBJ2-1; tentative D call: TRBD2 (5 bases). CDR1 and CDR2 (germline): SGHRS, YFSETQ. This CDR3 spans 14 amino acids. V lost 0 bases and J lost 9, with 13 bases in between. The CDR3 DNA follows: TGCGCCAGCAGCTTGGGGTTACGAGGACTTGAGCAGTTCTTC. This codes for CASSLGLRGLEQFF.

The chain uses TRBV5-1 and TRBJ2-6, with 8 bases aligning to TRBD1. The CDR3 spans 18 residues. CDR1 is SGHRS, CDR2 YFSETQ, per germline. The trim removed 3 bases at V and 0 bases at J, leaving 8 bases unmatched. CDR3 in DNA: TGCGCCAGCAGCTACGGACAGGGTATCGGCTCTGGGGCCAACGTCCTGACTTTC. This translates into CASSYGQGIGSGANVLTF.

This clone was observed a handful of times. The V and J genes are TRBV29-1 and TRBJ1-1; D gene uncertain. From germline, CDR1 is SQVTM and CDR2 ANQGSEA. The CDR3 totals 16 residues. Trimming removed 7 bases at V and 0 bases at J, with 21 bases between. DNA for the CDR3: TGCAGCGCACTAACCTTGAGCGGGTTGGTGAACACTGAAGCTTTCTTT. It codes for CSALTLSGLVNTEAFF.

This clone was observed a few times. The gene calls are TRBV4-1 and TRBJ1-6, with D uncertain. CDR3 size: 15 residues. V dropped 0 bases and J dropped 12 bases, with 15 bases sitting between them. The germline CDR1 and CDR2 sequences are MGHRA and YSYEKL. DNA for the CDR3: TGCGCCAGCAGCCAAGATTGGCAAGTGCGGGGACCCCTCCACTTT. This encodes CASSQDWQVRGPLHF.

This chain's CDR3 is CASSLVREANTIYF. CDR3 bases: TGTGCCAGCAGCTTAGTTCGGGAGGCAAACACCATATATTTT. The chain employs TRBV7-9 and TRBJ1-3; D not resolved. The CDR3 runs 14 residues. V was pared by 1 base and J by 6 bases, with 10 bases between. Germline CDR1 SEHNR, CDR2 FQNEAQ (reference sequence).

The genes are TRBV19 and TRBJ2-7; 9 bases are a match to TRBD1. The CDR3 loop spans 14 amino acids. V was pared by 3 bases and J by 2 bases, with 2 bases of the junction left unmatched. Germline V CDR1 and CDR2: LNHDA, SQIVND (reference sequence). CDR3 coding DNA: TGTGCCAGTAGTATGGGGGACAGGGCCTACGAGCAGTACTTC. Translation: CASSMGDRAYEQYF.

The chain joins TRBV18 to TRBJ2-5; tentative D call: TRBD1 (5 bases). In germline, CDR1 is KGHSH, CDR2 LQKENI. Trimming cost V 3 bases and J 2 bases, with 7 bases left between them. This CDR3 comprises 13 residues. The CDR3 sequence is CASSPDSQETQYF. The CDR3 DNA is TGTGCCAGCTCACCCGACAGTCAAGAGACCCAGTACTTC.

The J gene is TRBJ1-1, the V gene TRBV7-2; no definite D call. The CDR3 spans 13 residues. CDR1 and CDR2 (germline): SGHTA, FQGNSA. The V and J ends lost 10 bases and 0 bases respectively, with 12 bases between them. In DNA form, the CDR3 reads TGTGCCACCCTCATGGGCGTGAACACTGAAGCTTTCTTT. Translation: CATLMGVNTEAFF.

In its sample, this clone was seen a few times. The chain's CDR3 is CASSVRGDTEAFF. CDR3 sequence (DNA): TGTGCCAGCAGTGTAAGAGGTGACACTGAAGCTTTCTTT. The chain links TRBV6-1 to TRBJ1-1; D ambiguous. The CDR3 consists of 13 residues. Between the trimmed V and J ends, which lost 4 bases and 3 bases, there was a span of 9 bases. Looked up from germline, CDR1 is MNHNS and CDR2 is SASEGT.

The chain joins TRBV11-2 to TRBJ2-7; 7 bases line up with TRBD1. The germline gives CDR1 SGHAT, CDR2 FQNNGV. This CDR3 is 16 amino acids long. V trimming: 5 bases; J trimming: 0 bases; junction bases outside the gene matches: 10. The CDR3 DNA reads as TGTGCCAGCAGCGCGGACAGGTTGGATACCTCCTACGAGCAGTACTTC. Translation gives CASSADRLDTSYEQYF.

This clone was recorded once. The chain combines TRBV10-3 with TRBJ2-7; TRBD1 is a possible D gene (6 bases). The CDR3 covers 15 residues. Germline-derived CDR1 and CDR2 are ENHRY and SYGVKD. With 3 bases removed from V and 1 base from J, the gap between germline ends came to 13 bases. As DNA, the CDR3 is TGTGCCATCAGTGAACTTTCTACAGGGTCCTACGAGCAGTACTTC. Protein: CAISELSTGSYEQYF.

This chain links TRBV19 with TRBJ1-6; 11 bases agree with TRBD1. With 3 bases clipped from V and 10 bases from J, the junction kept 5 bases outside the gene matches. Germline V lookup: CDR1 LNHDA, CDR2 SQIVND (reference sequence). The CDR3 consists of 15 residues. The CDR3 DNA follows: TGTGCCAGTAGTATGGGGGACAGGGGGTCATCACCCCTCCACTTT. Translation: CASSMGDRGSSPLHF.

The J gene is TRBJ2-7, the V gene TRBV5-6; 8 nucleotides line up with TRBD1. From germline, CDR1 is SGHDT and CDR2 YYEEEE. V lost 4 bases and J lost 6; bases outside the gene matches: 6. CDR3 length equals 13 residues. The CDR3 nucleotides read TGTGCCAGCAGCCAAGGACAGGGCGGCGAGCAGTACTTC. Amino acid sequence: CASSQGQGGEQYF.

This rearrangement joins TRBV23-1 to TRBJ1-2; 12 nucleotides align to TRBD1. TRBV23-1 is noted as an ORF with a role that remains uncertain. With 0 bases clipped from V and 2 bases from J, the junction kept 4 bases outside the gene matches. This CDR3 region has 17 residues. This chain's CDR3 is CASSQSPGQGANYGYTF. In DNA, the CDR3 is TGCGCCAGCAGTCAATCGCCGGGACAGGGGGCGAACTATGGCTACACCTTC.

V gene TRBV2 combines with J gene TRBJ2-7; the D gene is possibly TRBD2 (5 bases). The CDR3 loop spans 19 amino acids. Germline CDR1 reads SNHLY; CDR2 reads FYNNEI. The germline V and J ends were trimmed by 4 bases and 2 bases, with 27 bases remaining between them. CDR3 amino acids: CASSGEGRGEGPAPYEQYF. CDR3 nucleotides: TGTGCCAGCAGTGGAGAGGGCCGTGGTGAAGGCCCAGCTCCCTACGAGCAGTACTTC.